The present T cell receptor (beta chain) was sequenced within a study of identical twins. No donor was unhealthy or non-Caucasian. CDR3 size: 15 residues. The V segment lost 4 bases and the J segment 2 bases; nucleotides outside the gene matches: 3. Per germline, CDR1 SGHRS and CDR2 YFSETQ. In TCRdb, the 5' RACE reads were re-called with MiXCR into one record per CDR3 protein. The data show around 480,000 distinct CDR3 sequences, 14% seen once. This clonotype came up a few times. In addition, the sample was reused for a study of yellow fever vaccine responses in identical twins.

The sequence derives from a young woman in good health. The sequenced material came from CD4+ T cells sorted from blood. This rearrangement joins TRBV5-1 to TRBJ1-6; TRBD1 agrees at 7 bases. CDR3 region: CASSGGQAYNSPLHF. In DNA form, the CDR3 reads TGCGCCAGCAGCGGAGGACAGGCCTATAATTCACCCCTCCACTTT.